One sample yielded the 23 T cell receptor beta chains listed below, sequenced in a study of T cell clonotyping in hematopoietic cell transplantation. Measured with immunoSEQ multiplex PCR; TCRdb has only the in-frame clones, and not every one. The sample lists approximately 5,900 clones, approximately 91% seen once, with about 45% in the top ten. The sample consisted of peripheral blood mononuclear cells, taken 100 days after allogeneic stem cell transplant. All receptors derive from a female patient between 50 and 60 years old who had an allogeneic stem cell transplant from a related donor, so the T cells may come from the graft donor. Some clones in this sample may be carry-over from other donors' samples.

The chain has TRBV5-1 and TRBJ1-5; weak D call: TRBD1 (6 bases). The ends were cut back, 1 base at V and 1 base at J, with 9 bases in the middle. CDR1 is SGHRS and CDR2 is YFSETQ in the germline V gene. The CDR3 extends over 15 amino acids. CDR3 in DNA: TGCGCCAGCAGCTTGACAGGGTTGAGCAATCAGCCCCAGCATTTT. Encoded protein: CASSLTGLSNQPQHF.

J is TRBJ2-3 and V is TRBV6-6, with D perhaps TRBD2 (5 bases). Trimming left V 5 bases short and J 3 bases short, with 15 bases between. Per germline, CDR1 MNHNY and CDR2 SVGAGI (reference sequence). The CDR3 extends over 15 amino acids. The CDR3 loop is CASSGMRVGTDTQYF. The CDR3 region has the DNA TGTGCCAGCAGTGGGATGAGGGTCGGAACAGATACGCAGTATTTT.

This rearrangement joins TRBV30 to TRBJ2-2; TRBD1 matches 10 bases. The germline V gene has CDR1 GTSNPN and CDR2 SVGIG (reference sequence). The junction had 5 bases not matched to a gene; V was cut back by 5 bases and J by 5 bases. The CDR3 has 14 amino acids. CDR3 sequence (DNA): TGTGCCTGGGGGACAGGGGTAGAGACCGGGGAGCTGTTTTTT. It specifies CAWGTGVETGELFF.

The V call is TRBV19, the J call TRBJ1-6, with a weak D call TRBD1 (6 bases). There are 18 residues in the CDR3. V shed 10 bases and J shed 3 bases, with 25 bases lying between them. The germline gives CDR1 LNHDA, CDR2 SQIVND (reference sequence). CDR3 sequence reads: CATRKRRDTILYNSPLHF. CDR3 sequence (DNA): TGTGCCACCCGGAAGAGGAGGGACACGATACTCTATAATTCACCCCTCCACTTT.

CDR3 sequence reads: CASSLDAAGEQYF. The CDR3 nucleotides are TGTGCCAGCAGCTTAGATGCCGCAGGCGAGCAGTACTTC. The chain combines TRBV7-9 with TRBJ2-7; D is uncertain. Germline V gene data show CDR1 as SEHNR and CDR2 as FQNEAQ (reference sequence). The CDR3 has 13 residues. Trimming cost V 1 base and J 6 bases, with 10 bases left between them.

V usage is TRBV11-2 and J usage is TRBJ1-1; D is possibly TRBD1 (5 bases). Trimming removed 6 bases at V and 0 bases at J, with 20 bases between. This CDR3 spans 17 amino acids. Germline-derived CDR1 and CDR2 are SGHAT and FQNNGV. This chain's CDR3 is CASRRGQVTFMNTEAFF. CDR3 in DNA: TGTGCCAGCAGGAGGGGCCAGGTAACGTTTATGAACACTGAAGCTTTCTTT.

The chain carries TRBV5-4 and TRBJ2-7; the D gene is possibly TRBD1 (7 bases). Trimming pared 4 bases from V and 4 bases from J, leaving 18 bases between. Per germline, CDR1 SGHNT and CDR2 YYREEE (reference sequence). This CDR3 region has 15 residues. As DNA, the CDR3 is TGTGCCAGCAGCCAAAGGAGGGACAGCCGGTACGAGCAGTACTTC. This gives the protein CASSQRRDSRYEQYF.

V is TRBV6-5 and J is TRBJ2-5; D is unresolved. Germline loops: CDR1 MNHEY, CDR2 SVGAGI. The ends were cut back, 6 bases at V and 2 bases at J, with 13 bases in the middle. The CDR3 contains 14 residues. CDR3 loop: CASRTRGRQETQYF. In nucleotides, the CDR3 is TGTGCCAGCAGGACGAGAGGCAGACAAGAGACCCAGTACTTC.

V gene TRBV7-8 combines with J gene TRBJ1-2, with 8 bases identical to TRBD1. With 2 bases clipped from V and 10 bases from J, the junction kept 9 bases outside the gene matches. The CDR3 is 14 residues long. Germline lookup yields CDR1 SGHVS and CDR2 FQNEAQ. The DNA for the CDR3 is TGTGCCAGCAGCTTAAGGCGGACAGGGTACTCCTACACCTTC. Residues: CASSLRRTGYSYTF.

The genes are TRBV2 and TRBJ2-2; perhaps TRBD2 as D (5 bases). The CDR3 is 15 residues long. V dropped 4 bases and J dropped 1 base, with 10 bases sitting between them. Germline CDR1 SNHLY, CDR2 FYNNEI. CDR3 protein: CASSARTLNTGELFF. DNA of the CDR3: TGTGCCAGCAGTGCTAGGACTTTGAACACCGGGGAGCTGTTTTTT.

The V and J genes are TRBV6-1 and TRBJ2-7; TRBD1 matches 10 bases. J lost 5 bases, V lost 4 bases, and 8 bases had no gene match. This CDR3 region has 15 residues. CDR1 is MNHNS, CDR2 SASEGT, per germline. CDR3 nucleotide sequence: TGTGCCAGCAGTGCCCGGGACAGGGGTTTCGACGAGCAGTACTTC. This translates into CASSARDRGFDEQYF.

This clone showed up just once. The chain combines TRBV6-5 with TRBJ2-7; 8 bases match TRBD1. This CDR3 comprises 13 residues. After removal of 5 bases from V and 9 bases from J, the junction contained 9 bases not matched to a gene. CDR1 is MNHEY and CDR2 is SVGAGI in the germline V gene. The CDR3 DNA reads TGTGCCAGCAGTCTAGGACAGGGCGCGTGGCAGTACTTC. Amino acids: CASSLGQGAWQYF.

The rearrangement joins TRBV10-3 to TRBJ1-1; possibly TRBD1 for D (5 bases). The CDR3 loop spans 13 amino acids. Per the germline V gene, CDR1 is ENHRY and CDR2 is SYGVKD. V dropped 2 bases and J dropped 8 bases, with 12 bases sitting between them. CDR3 bases: TGTGCCATCAGTGAGCTTAAGGGGTCGGAAGCTTTCTTT. It is translated as CAISELKGSEAFF.

The chain combines TRBV5-1 with TRBJ2-4; D not certain. The germline V and J ends were trimmed by 0 bases and 2 bases, with 9 bases remaining between them. Germline V gene sequence: CDR1 SGHRS, CDR2 YFSETQ. The CDR3 is 15 amino acids. As DNA, the CDR3 is TGCGCCAGCAGCTTGGAGCTACAGTCCAAAAACATTCAGTACTTC. Its protein product is CASSLELQSKNIQYF.

The genes are TRBV5-1 and TRBJ2-7; either TRBD1 or TRBD2 may fit D (5 bases each). The CDR3 length is 16 residues. Trimming took off 0 bases at V and 2 bases at J, with 15 bases between the two ends. Germline CDR1 reads SGHRS; CDR2 reads YFSETQ. The CDR3 protein is CASSLATGTLAYEQYF. CDR3 nucleotides: TGCGCCAGCAGCTTGGCTACCGGGACGCTGGCCTACGAGCAGTACTTC.

The chain employs TRBV6-6 and TRBJ1-1; the match to TRBD1 covers 8 bases. Trimming cost V 11 bases and J 1 base; bases outside gene matches: 3. The CDR3 loop spans 12 amino acids. Per the germline V gene, CDR1 is MNHNY and CDR2 is SVGAGI (reference sequence). In nucleotides, the CDR3 is TGTGCCTGCACAGGGGGGAACACTGAAGCTTTCTTT. Its translation: CACTGGNTEAFF.

This clone was picked up one time. This rearrangement joins TRBV7-9 to TRBJ1-1; perhaps TRBD1 as D (6 bases). The V end was cut by 8 bases, the J end by 7 bases, with 17 bases between. The CDR3 loop spans 13 amino acids. Germline assignment: CDR1 SEHNR and CDR2 FQNEAQ (reference sequence). Written as DNA, the CDR3 is TGTGCCAGCCTAGGGGGTGCCCTCGGTGAAGCTTTCTTT. Amino acid sequence: CASLGGALGEAFF. The full variable domain, completed using reference TRBV7-9 and TRBJ1-1, is DTGVSQNPRHKITKRGQNVTFRCDPISEHNRLYWYRQTLGQGPEFLTYFQNEAQLEKSRLLSDRFSAERPKGSFSTLEIQRTEQGDSAMYLCASLGGALGEAFFGQGTRLTVV.

V usage is TRBV7-2 and J usage is TRBJ1-1; D is ambiguous. CDR1 SGHTA and CDR2 FQGNSA come from the germline V gene. V was pared by 2 bases and J by 1 base, with 5 bases between. The CDR3 extends over 13 amino acids. For the CDR3, the DNA is TGTGCCAGCAGCTTACAACAGAACACTGAAGCTTTCTTT. Its protein is CASSLQQNTEAFF.

The genes are TRBV20-1 and TRBJ1-2; the D gene is possibly TRBD1 (5 bases). The CDR3 extends over 10 amino acids. Germline assignment: CDR1 DFQATT and CDR2 SNEGSKA (reference sequence). The germline V and J ends were trimmed by 6 bases and 6 bases, with 8 bases remaining between them. Here the CDR3 reads CSAGTNGYTF. CDR3 coding DNA: TGCAGTGCGGGGACGAATGGCTACACCTTC.

The V and J genes are TRBV6-5 and TRBJ1-6, with D tentatively TRBD1 (5 bases). Germline values: CDR1 MNHEY, CDR2 SVGAGI. The CDR3 is made up of 16 amino acids. V was shortened by 2 bases and J by 8 bases, with 16 bases between the two germline ends. The CDR3: CASSYGEVGADSPLHF. The CDR3 DNA is TGTGCCAGCAGTTACGGGGAAGTCGGGGCTGATTCACCCCTCCACTTT.

The genes are TRBV6-5 and TRBJ1-5; 7 positions agree with TRBD1. Per germline, CDR1 MNHEY and CDR2 SVGAGI. The CDR3 contains 14 residues. With 6 bases clipped from V and 1 base from J, the junction kept 3 bases outside the gene matches. In DNA, the CDR3 is TGTGCCAGCAGAGGGACAGCCAGCAATCAGCCCCAGCATTTT. As protein: CASRGTASNQPQHF.

V gene TRBV5-8 combines with J gene TRBJ1-5, with a possible D match to TRBD1 (6 bases). CDR3 size: 14 residues. Between the trimmed V and J ends, which lost 6 bases and 3 bases, there was a span of 13 bases. Germline-derived CDR1 and CDR2 are SGHTS and YDEGEE. The CDR3 sequence: CASTPGHPNQPQHF. In nucleotides, the CDR3 is TGTGCCAGCACCCCGGGACACCCCAATCAGCCCCAGCATTTT. The whole variable domain, filled in from reference TRBV5-8 and TRBJ1-5, reads EAGVTQSPTHLIKTRGQQATLRCSPISGHTSVYWYQQALGLGLQFLLWYDEGEERNRGNFPPRFSGRQFPNYSSELNVNALELEDSALYLCASTPGHPNQPQHFGDGTRLSIL.

This sequence joins TRBV11-2 and TRBJ1-6, with D unresolved. V was trimmed by 1 base and J by 10 bases, leaving 5 bases between them. CDR1 is SGHAT and CDR2 is FQNNGV in the germline V gene. There are 12 residues in the CDR3. This CDR3 is CASSLAQSPLHF. CDR3 in DNA: TGTGCCAGCAGCTTAGCGCAATCACCCCTCCACTTT.